Listed below are T cell receptor beta chains from one sample, sequenced in a study of OX40 agonist ivuxolimab in advanced cancers. Data came from immunoSEQ multiplex PCR; TCRdb stores just in-frame clones and leaves some out. The table includes roughly 54,000 clones, about 89% detected once. The sequencing used CD4+ or CD8+ T cells sorted from blood, collected in a trial of the OX40 agonist ivuxolimab. The origin of the receptors is an adult with an advanced solid tumor such as melanoma, head and neck, liver or kidney cancer. CDR3s include the opening cysteine and the closing phenylalanine or tryptophan. A D gene is named only where the DNA matches it firmly. The size entry is marked missing in some rows and otherwise reads once, few, many or a size class.

V gene	J gene	clone size	D gene	CDR3 protein	CDR3 DNA
TRBV2	TRBJ1-4	once	TRBD1	CASLLETGGEKLFF	TGTGCCAGCCTGCTTGAGACAGGGGGGGAAAAACTGTTTTTT
TRBV11-2	TRBJ2-7	NA	TRBD2	CASSSAGEGAYEQYF	TGTGCCAGCAGCTCGGCGGGGGAGGGCGCCTACGAGCAGTACTTC
TRBV27	TRBJ1-3	NA	NA	CASSLRGIGSNTIYF	TGTGCCAGCAGTTTAAGGGGTATCGGCTCAAACACCATATATTTT
TRBV9	TRBJ2-6	NA	NA	CASSVGLGSPGANVLTF	TGTGCCAGCAGCGTAGGACTAGGTTCTCCTGGGGCCAACGTCCTGACTTTC
TRBV30	TRBJ1-3	NA	NA	CAAGGYLSGNTIYF	TGTGCCGCTGGGGGCTACCTCTCTGGAAACACCATATATTTT
TRBV19	TRBJ2-3	NA	TRBD2	CASSIGSGLIDTQYF	TGTGCCAGTAGTATAGGTAGCGGGCTGATAGATACGCAGTATTTT
TRBV2	TRBJ1-1	NA	NA	CASMAELDTEAFF	TGTGCCAGCATGGCAGAGTTGGACACTGAAGCTTTCTTT
TRBV6-1	TRBJ2-7	few	TRBD2	CASSLASGSSYEQYF	TGTGCCAGCAGCCTCGCCAGCGGGAGCTCCTACGAGCAGTACTTC
TRBV15	TRBJ2-7	once	TRBD1	CATSLATGGSYEQYF	TGTGCCACCAGCTTGGCGACAGGGGGCTCCTACGAGCAGTACTTC
TRBV7-6	TRBJ2-7	NA	NA	CASSLGAGFEQYF	TGTGCCAGCAGCTTAGGCGCGGGGTTCGAGCAGTACTTC
TRBV9	TRBJ2-1	NA	TRBD2	CASNRGGLSSYNEQFF	TGTGCCAGCAATCGGGGGGGCCTGAGCTCCTACAATGAGCAGTTCTTC
TRBV2	TRBJ1-1	NA	NA	CASSLQARNTEAFF	TGTGCCAGCAGCCTACAGGCCCGGAACACTGAAGCTTTCTTT
TRBV30	TRBJ2-1	NA	TRBD2	CAWSVRLAGGNEQFF	TGTGCCTGGAGTGTAAGACTAGCGGGGGGTAATGAGCAGTTCTTC
TRBV27	TRBJ2-1	NA	TRBD2	CASSSLLAGEYNEQFF	TGTGCCAGCAGTTCATTACTAGCGGGGGAGTACAATGAGCAGTTCTTC
TRBV28	TRBJ2-7	NA	NA	CASRGTHPYEQYF	TGTGCCAGCCGAGGGACACACCCTTACGAGCAGTACTTC
TRBV30	TRBJ2-3	NA	NA	CAWSRSTDTQYF	TGTGCCTGGTCCCGAAGCACAGATACGCAGTATTTT
TRBV5-1	TRBJ1-2	few	TRBD1	CASSPQGDGYTF	TGCGCCAGCAGCCCACAGGGGGATGGCTACACCTTC
TRBV28	TRBJ2-7	NA	TRBD1	CASNRGPGNEQYF	TGTGCCAGCAACAGGGGCCCAGGGAACGAGCAGTACTTC
TRBV10-3	TRBJ2-7	NA	TRBD1	CAITGTGDSYEQYF	TGTGCCATCACCGGGACAGGAGACTCCTACGAGCAGTACTTC
TRBV27	TRBJ2-1	once	TRBD2	CASSITSGALNEQFF	TGTGCCAGCAGTATCACTAGCGGGGCTCTCAATGAGCAGTTCTTC
TRBV10-2	TRBJ1-2	NA	TRBD1	CASRAGGNYGYTF	TGCGCCAGCAGGGCAGGGGGGAACTATGGCTACACCTTC
TRBV28	TRBJ1-3	NA	TRBD1	CASSSVGQAFSSGNTIYF	TGTGCCAGCAGTTCCGTAGGACAGGCGTTCTCCTCTGGAAACACCATATATTTT
TRBV5-1	TRBJ2-2	NA	TRBD1	CASSSDRANTGELFF	TGCGCCAGCAGCTCGGACAGGGCGAACACCGGGGAGCTGTTTTTT
TRBV9	TRBJ1-2	NA	NA	CASSSQLLGYTF	TGTGCCAGCAGCTCCCAACTTCTGGGCTACACCTTC
TRBV19	TRBJ1-1	NA	TRBD1	CASSPRDRETEAFF	TGTGCCAGTAGTCCCCGGGACAGGGAGACTGAAGCTTTCTTT
TRBV7-9	TRBJ2-7	NA	NA	CASSLSTVSYEQYF	TGTGCCAGCAGCCTTTCGACAGTCTCCTACGAGCAGTACTTC
TRBV18	TRBJ1-4	NA	NA	CASSRAAGAATNEKLFF	TGTGCCAGCTCGCGCGCCGCGGGGGCGGCTACTAATGAAAAACTGTTTTTT
TRBV5-1	TRBJ1-1	NA	TRBD1	CASSSGDRDTEAFF	TGCGCCAGCAGCTCAGGAGACAGGGATACTGAAGCTTTCTTT
TRBV15	TRBJ1-2	NA	NA	CATSRAHGRGDYGYTF	TGTGCCACCAGCAGAGCTCACGGCAGGGGAGATTATGGCTACACCTTC
TRBV27	TRBJ1-5	NA	TRBD1	CASAGQGGNQPQHF	TGTGCCAGCGCGGGACAGGGGGGCAATCAGCCCCAGCATTTT
TRBV11-2	TRBJ1-2	NA	TRBD1	CASSLDRDAGYTF	TGTGCCAGCAGCCTCGACAGGGACGCTGGCTACACCTTC
TRBV29-1	TRBJ2-6	NA	NA	CSVDSNSGANVLTF	TGCAGCGTTGATTCCAACTCTGGGGCCAACGTCCTGACTTTC
TRBV10-3	TRBJ2-1	NA	NA	CAISLAGQVGEQFF	TGTGCCATCAGTTTAGCGGGACAGGTAGGTGAGCAGTTCTTC
TRBV6-5	TRBJ2-2	NA	TRBD2	CASMGGRKVTGELFF	TGTGCCAGCATGGGCGGGAGGAAGGTCACCGGGGAGCTGTTTTTT
TRBV19	TRBJ1-4	NA	TRBD1	CASSRGQFATNEKLFF	TGTGCCAGTAGTAGGGGACAGTTTGCGACTAATGAAAAACTGTTTTTT
TRBV27	TRBJ2-2	NA	TRBD2	CASSLPGRSPKSTGELFF	TGTGCCAGCAGTTTACCCGGGAGGAGCCCTAAGAGCACCGGGGAGCTGTTTTTT
TRBV18	TRBJ1-2	once	TRBD1	CASSSRRDRGQPNYGYTF	TGTGCCAGCTCATCACGAAGGGACAGGGGACAGCCTAACTATGGCTACACCTTC
TRBV29-1	TRBJ2-6	NA	TRBD1	CSVEDPTGSVSGANVLTF	TGCAGCGTTGAAGATCCGACAGGGAGCGTTTCTGGGGCCAACGTCCTGACTTTC
TRBV11-2	TRBJ1-4	NA	NA	CASSLGILNEKLFF	TGTGCCAGCAGCCTAGGGATCCTTAATGAAAAACTGTTTTTT
TRBV19	TRBJ2-1	NA	NA	CASSLGVEQFF	TGTGCCAGTAGCCTGGGGGTTGAGCAGTTCTTC
TRBV29-1	TRBJ2-1	NA	TRBD2	CSAWTSGAYNEQFF	TGCAGCGCTTGGACTAGCGGCGCCTACAATGAGCAGTTCTTC
TRBV10-3	TRBJ1-3	NA	NA	CATRDNSGNTIYF	TGTGCCACCCGCGACAACTCTGGAAACACCATATATTTT
TRBV5-1	TRBJ2-1	NA	NA	CASSLGDRDNEQFF	TGCGCCAGCAGCTTGGGAGACAGAGACAATGAGCAGTTCTTC
TRBV5-1	TRBJ2-3	NA	NA	CASAPGGSTDTQYF	TGCGCCAGCGCCCCCGGGGGAAGCACAGATACGCAGTATTTT
TRBV7-8	TRBJ1-5	NA	NA	CASSPPGRGNQPQHF	TGTGCCAGCAGCCCCCCGGGCAGGGGCAATCAGCCCCAGCATTTT
TRBV11-3	TRBJ2-1	NA	TRBD1	CASSPMTGVNNEQFF	TGTGCCAGCAGCCCGATGACAGGGGTTAACAATGAGCAGTTCTTC
TRBV5-5	TRBJ1-4	NA	NA	CASSPVQGRGEKLFF	TGTGCCAGCAGCCCCGTACAGGGAAGGGGTGAAAAACTGTTTTTT
TRBV5-4	TRBJ2-5	NA	TRBD2	CASSDGTSGRLRETQYF	TGTGCCAGCAGCGACGGGACTAGCGGGAGGTTAAGGGAGACCCAGTACTTC
TRBV28	TRBJ2-1	NA	NA	CASSPPGVRNEQFF	TGTGCCAGCAGCCCCCCAGGAGTTAGAAATGAGCAGTTCTTC
TRBV15	TRBJ2-3	NA	NA	CATTAGDTQYF	TGTGCCACCACGGCCGGAGATACGCAGTATTTT
TRBV19	TRBJ2-5	NA	NA	CASSPRAGAVRETQYF	TGTGCCAGTAGTCCCCGAGCGGGTGCGGTGAGGGAGACCCAGTACTTC
TRBV28	TRBJ1-3	medium-sized	NA	CASSLWALPGASGNTIYF	TGTGCCAGCAGTTTATGGGCACTACCGGGGGCCTCTGGAAACACCATATATTTT
TRBV6-1	TRBJ2-7	NA	TRBD2	CASRTGLAVGEQYF	TGTGCCAGCAGGACGGGACTAGCGGTGGGCGAGCAGTACTTC
TRBV5-1	TRBJ2-7	NA	NA	CASKDGEAYEQYF	TGCGCCAGCAAGGACGGGGAAGCCTACGAGCAGTACTTC
TRBV6-6	TRBJ1-5	NA	NA	CASSWELNQPQHF	TGTGCCAGCAGTTGGGAGCTTAATCAGCCCCAGCATTTT